This TCR beta chain was identified in a study of response to subunit inactivated influenza vaccine. Study-wide results and limits: Authors suggested that a seasonal influenza vaccination recruits few new T cells each time.

TCRdb fed the RT-PCR reads into MiXCR, producing one record per CDR3 protein. Among 550,000 to 800,000 distinct CDR3 sequences listed, around 14% were seen once. CDR1 and CDR2 (germline): DFQATT, SNEGSKA (reference sequence). The ends were cut back, 3 bases at V and 1 base at J, with 6 bases in the middle. This CDR3 has 12 residues. Concerning this clonotype: The antigen is undetermined.

The chain recombines TRBV20-1 with TRBJ1-1; D remains unclear. Here the sequenced sample was PBMCs from blood, taken about 11 days after vaccination. The TCR sequence derives from a man aged 50 to 59 who received an inactivated influenza vaccine. The CDR3 DNA sequence: TGCAGTGCTAGCGTTGGGAACACTGAAGCTTTCTTT. Amino acid sequence: CSASVGNTEAFF.